The sequence of this T cell receptor (beta chain) was determined in a study of T cells after yellow fever vaccination. The CDR3 is 15 amino acids. The V end was cut by 4 bases, the J end by 0 bases, with 8 bases between. CDR1 is SGHRS and CDR2 is YFSETQ in the germline V gene. As for this clonotype: Its cognate antigen is unknown.

A process of 5'RACE template switching, which added a universal primer site and UMIs, was used to make TCR cDNA. TCRdb recomputed calls from the 5' RACE reads with MiXCR, one row per CDR3 protein. In the table there are about 220,000 distinct CDR3 sequences, approximately 3.2% of which are singletons. General study points: Researchers report a weaker secondary response that nonetheless peaked faster, day 5 versus 15. The bulk population could contribute abundant contaminating clonotypes to FACS-sorted repertoires. Booster samples showed a return of most primary-vaccination clones (around 96% CD4, approximately 90% CD8).

The J gene is TRBJ2-6, the V gene TRBV5-1; no reliable D call. This sequence was found in a man aged 18 to 29 who received the YFV17D yellow fever vaccine. The material sequenced was CD4+ T cells sorted from PBMCs, taken 10 days after the yellow fever booster vaccination. CDR3 sequence (DNA): TGCGCCAGCAGCGACGCATTCTCTGGGGCCAACGTCCTGACTTTC. It yields the protein CASSDAFSGANVLTF.